What follows are 25 T cell receptor beta chains derived from one specimen sequenced in a study of CXCR3-negative and CXCR3-positive naive CD8 T cells. All TRB cDNA libraries came from 5' RACE performed with UMI labels. TCRdb reprocessed the 5' RACE reads and stores each CDR3 protein as one record, lacking DNA. Its listing shows 100,000 to 150,000 distinct CDR3 sequences. The sample taken for sequencing was naive CXCR3- CD8+ T cells from blood. As to subset: CD45RO-CCR7+CD27+CD95- naive CD8+ T cells lacking CXCR3 (TNR3-). These receptors originate from a human donor in good health. Some clones in this sample may be carry-over from other donors' samples.

The V gene is TRBV9, the J gene TRBJ2-1; no DNA is available, so the TRBD1 call from TCRdb remains unchecked. From germline, CDR1 is SGDLS and CDR2 YYNGEE. This CDR3 spans 14 amino acids. The chain's CDR3 is CASSVGGGSGEQFF.

This chain links TRBV4-1 with TRBJ2-7. Germline V gene data show CDR1 as MGHRA and CDR2 as YSYEKL. This CDR3 region has 13 residues. The chain's CDR3 is CASSQGYVGEQYF.

The chain has TRBV18 and TRBJ2-3; TCRdb picks TRBD2, but there is no DNA to check that call. The CDR3 consists of 17 residues. From germline, CDR1 is KGHSH and CDR2 LQKENI. The CDR3 reads CASSPPLKGPSTDTQYF.

The chain links TRBV6-5 to TRBJ1-1. CDR3 length: 16 amino acids. CDR1 is MNHEY, CDR2 SVGAGI, per germline. CDR3 sequence reads: CASSYSVESVGTEAFF.

The CDR3 sequence is CASSLAGQQPRLTTQYF. This chain joins TRBV5-1 and TRBJ2-3. The CDR3 runs 17 residues. Germline lookup yields CDR1 SGHRS and CDR2 YFSETQ.

The chain recombines TRBV29-1 with TRBJ1-1. The germline gives CDR1 SQVTM, CDR2 ANQGSEA. The CDR3 consists of 11 residues. The CDR3 loop is CSAHGGDSAFF.

The chain has TRBV5-6 and TRBJ2-7. The length of the CDR3 is 15 residues. From germline, CDR1 is SGHDT and CDR2 YYEEEE. This CDR3 reads CASSFDAVSSYEQYF.

The genes are TRBV20-1 and TRBJ2-7; TCRdb proposes TRBD2, but this gene call is untestable without DNA. This CDR3 has 14 residues. Germline CDR1 reads DFQATT; CDR2 reads SNEGSKA (reference sequence). CDR3 loop: CSARDTGVAYEQYF.

The chain links TRBV29-1 to TRBJ2-3; TCRdb's D call of TRBD2 is untestable without DNA. The V gene's germline CDR1 is SQVTM and CDR2 ANQGSEA. The CDR3 totals 16 residues. The CDR3 loop reads CSVSPGLAGGLDTQYF.

V is TRBV28 and J is TRBJ2-7. The CDR3 totals 11 residues. The germline gives CDR1 MDHEN, CDR2 SYDVKM. This CDR3 reads CSSSFFYEQYF.

The chain couples TRBV20-1 to TRBJ2-2; TCRdb's D call, TRBD2, is unchecked because there is no DNA. This CDR3 has 20 amino acids. CDR1 DFQATT and CDR2 SNEGSKA come from the germline V gene (reference sequence). The CDR3 here is CSARDFKRLTSGTRAGELFF.

The rearrangement uses TRBV29-1 and TRBJ2-1; the TCRdb call, TRBD1, lacks DNA for checking. The CDR3 spans 15 residues. CDR1 SQVTM and CDR2 ANQGSEA come from the germline V gene. The CDR3 sequence is CSFQGTGGAYNEQFF.

V gene TRBV15 combines with J gene TRBJ1-1. The CDR3 runs to 14 residues. Looked up from germline, CDR1 is LNHNV and CDR2 is YYDKDF (reference sequence). CDR3 residues: CATSRDRGQRGAFF. Complete variable domain (other parts from reference TRBV15 and TRBJ1-1): DAMVIQNPRYQVTQFGKPVTLSCSQTLNHNVMYWYQQKSSQAPKLLFHYYDKDFNNEADTPDNFQSRRPNTSFCFLDIRSPGLGDTAMYLCATSRDRGQRGAFFGQGTRLTVV.

V gene TRBV12-3 or TRBV12-4 combines with J gene TRBJ2-1; the TCRdb call, TRBD2, lacks DNA for checking. The CDR3 has 16 amino acids. The CDR3 sequence is CASSITSGSSYNEQFF.

The chain carries TRBV7-9 and TRBJ2-3; TCRdb gives TRBD1 as the D gene, but with no DNA this cannot be confirmed. The CDR3 is made up of 13 amino acids. Germline V gene sequence: CDR1 SEHNR, CDR2 FQNEAQ (reference sequence). CDR3 residues: CASSPVPEDTQYF.

The genes are TRBV9 and TRBJ2-1; TCRdb picks TRBD1, but there is no DNA to check that call. CDR1 SGDLS and CDR2 YYNGEE come from the germline V gene. There are 15 residues in the CDR3. CDR3 sequence: CASSARQGAGDEQFF.

The V call is TRBV19, the J call TRBJ2-1; TCRdb designates TRBD2, a call that cannot be tested without DNA. In germline, CDR1 is LNHDA, CDR2 SQIVND (reference sequence). This CDR3 is built from 17 residues. CDR3 loop: CASSPASGGLTYNEQFF. The variable domain in full, completed from reference TRBV19 and TRBJ2-1, reads DGGITQSPKYLFRKEGQNVTLSCEQNLNHDAMYWYRQDPGQGLRLIYYSQIVNDFQKGDIAEGYSVSREKKESFPLTVTSAQKNPTAFYLCASSPASGGLTYNEQFFGPGTRLTVL.

V and J are TRBV20-1 and TRBJ1-2; the TCRdb D gene call, TRBD1, has no DNA to confirm it. CDR1 DFQATT and CDR2 SNEGSKA come from the germline V gene (reference sequence). This CDR3 is built from 14 residues. CDR3 region: CSAVLTQEAYGYTF.

The chain uses TRBV5-6 and TRBJ2-3; TCRdb calls TRBD1, which cannot be checked without DNA. This CDR3 comprises 14 residues. Germline CDR1 is SGHDT and CDR2 is YYEEEE. The CDR3 protein is CASSETGIADTQYF.

The V and J genes are TRBV6-5 and TRBJ2-2; the TCRdb D gene call, TRBD2, has no DNA to confirm it. The CDR3 totals 14 residues. Looked up from germline, CDR1 is MNHEY and CDR2 is SVGAGI. The CDR3 reads CASRSHRGGGELFF.

This sequence joins TRBV7-9 and TRBJ2-1; the TCRdb D gene call, TRBD2, has no DNA to confirm it. This CDR3 region has 18 residues. The germline gives CDR1 SEHNR, CDR2 FQNEAQ (reference sequence). CDR3 residues: CASSSPGLAGALGNEQFF.

The chain joins TRBV7-9 to TRBJ2-7; there is no DNA to check the TCRdb D call of TRBD2. The CDR3 consists of 14 residues. Germline V gene data show CDR1 as SEHNR and CDR2 as FQNEAQ (reference sequence). The chain's CDR3 is CASSLGTTINEQYF.

This chain links TRBV11-2 with TRBJ2-6. The CDR3 extends over 15 amino acids. CDR1 is SGHAT and CDR2 is FQNNGV in the germline V gene. CDR3 in amino acids: CASSSGPSGANVLTF.

The V gene is TRBV4-3, the J gene TRBJ2-7; without DNA, the TCRdb call of TRBD1 cannot be checked. The CDR3 is 13 amino acids. CDR1 is LGHNA, CDR2 YSLEER, per germline. The CDR3 reads CASSQDQGYEQYF.

The chain couples TRBV5-6 to TRBJ2-4; as DNA is missing, the TRBD1 call by TCRdb cannot be tested. The CDR3 has 14 amino acids. Germline lookup yields CDR1 SGHDT and CDR2 YYEEEE. CDR3 in amino acids: CASSLDQGGGIQYF.